Listed here are 26 T cell receptor beta chains from one sample, sequenced in a study of memory CD4+ T cells and cytomegalovirus serostatus. Profiling relied on immunoSEQ multiplex PCR, and the TCRdb table lists in-frame clones only, not all of them. This sample has approximately 61,000 clones, with 82% found just once. The sort gate was single viable CD3+CD4+CD8-CD45RO+ cells for memory CD4+ T cells. Sequenced material: memory CD4+ T cells from blood. All receptors come from an adult in good health and CMV-seronegative.

The rearrangement uses TRBV7-9 and TRBJ2-7, with D uncertain. This CDR3 is built from 12 residues. Trimming took 3 bases from V and 6 from J, leaving 9 bases between them. Per germline, CDR1 SEHNR and CDR2 FQNEAQ (reference sequence). The CDR3 here is CASSLEFLEQYF. The CDR3 DNA is TGTGCCAGCAGCTTGGAGTTCCTCGAGCAGTACTTC.

This clone was counted many times. V gene TRBV28 combines with J gene TRBJ2-2; 7 bases match TRBD1. V was clipped by 4 bases and J by 4 bases; unmatched bases: 9. This CDR3 has 16 residues. Per the germline V gene, CDR1 is MDHEN and CDR2 is SYDVKM. This chain's CDR3 is CASSSGATGRTGELFF. The CDR3 nucleotides read TGTGCCAGCAGTTCAGGGGCGACAGGGCGCACCGGGGAGCTGTTTTTT.

This chain uses TRBV28 with TRBJ1-5; tentatively, D is TRBD1 (5 bases). This CDR3 has 17 residues. Between the trimmed V and J ends, which lost 10 bases and 0 bases, there was a span of 22 bases. Germline CDR1 and CDR2: MDHEN and SYDVKM. The CDR3 protein is CATSGGHTFYSNQPQHF. DNA of the CDR3: TGTGCCACCTCAGGTGGACACACTTTTTATAGCAATCAGCCCCAGCATTTT.

V and J are TRBV19 and TRBJ1-2; no clear D. V lost 3 bases to trimming and J lost 3 bases, with 8 bases between them. Germline CDR1 reads LNHDA; CDR2 reads SQIVND (reference sequence). The CDR3 is 13 amino acids. CDR3 coding DNA: TGTGCCAGTAGTATTGGCCTTGACTATGGCTACACCTTC. Translating it yields CASSIGLDYGYTF.

The V and J genes are TRBV19 and TRBJ1-2; a weak D match, TRBD1 (5 bases). The CDR3 has 14 residues. V lost 0 bases and J lost 3, with 8 bases in between. CDR1 LNHDA and CDR2 SQIVND come from the germline V gene (reference sequence). The CDR3 DNA reads as TGTGCCAGTAGTATAGAAGTGGGGGACTATGGCTACACCTTC. Translation gives CASSIEVGDYGYTF.

V and J are TRBV18 and TRBJ2-7; D is tentatively TRBD1 or TRBD2 (5 bases each). V was clipped by 3 bases and J by 5 bases, with 14 bases between them. CDR1 KGHSH and CDR2 LQKENI come from the germline V gene. The CDR3 covers 14 residues. As DNA, the CDR3 is TGTGCCAGCTCACCGAGGGGTGGGTTTGACGAGCAGTACTTC. This gives the protein CASSPRGGFDEQYF.

The chain joins TRBV7-8 to TRBJ2-7; 8 nucleotides agree with TRBD1. Losses at the gene ends were 5 bases for V and 0 bases for J; bases not matched to a gene: 3. The length of the CDR3 is 14 residues. Germline V gene lookup returns CDR1 SGHVS and CDR2 FQNEAQ. This CDR3 reads CASSRQGSSYEQYF. The CDR3 coding sequence is TGTGCCAGCAGCCGACAGGGGAGCTCCTACGAGCAGTACTTC. Filled out from reference TRBV7-8 and TRBJ2-7, the complete variable domain reads GAGVSQSPRYKVAKRGQDVALRCDPISGHVSLFWYQQALGQGPEFLTYFQNEAQLDKSGLPSDRFFAERPEGSVSTLKIQRTQQEDSAVYLCASSRQGSSYEQYFGPGTRLTVT.

The chain combines TRBV30 with TRBJ2-2; the D gene is possibly TRBD1 (6 bases). Looked up from germline, CDR1 is GTSNPN and CDR2 is SVGIG (reference sequence). Trimming shortened V by 0 bases and J by 4 bases, and 9 bases separated the two germline ends. The CDR3 length is 14 residues. CDR3 loop: CAWSVSRGTGELFF. The CDR3 DNA follows: TGTGCCTGGAGTGTCAGCAGGGGCACCGGGGAGCTGTTTTTT.

CDR3 coding DNA: TGCGCCAGCAGCCAAGGGGTTCGGACAGGCCCACCCTACGAGCAGTACTTC. Amino acid sequence: CASSQGVRTGPPYEQYF. The rearrangement uses TRBV4-1 and TRBJ2-7; TRBD1 matches at 7 bases. J gave up 2 bases and V 1 base, and 11 bases lay outside the gene matches. This CDR3 contains 17 residues. Germline V gene data show CDR1 as MGHRA and CDR2 as YSYEKL.

The chain links TRBV15 to TRBJ1-1; no definite D call. Trimming left V 0 bases short and J 1 base short, with 18 bases between. Germline lookup yields CDR1 LNHNV and CDR2 YYDKDF (reference sequence). The CDR3 loop spans 18 amino acids. This CDR3 reads CATSRDRALRTENTEAFF. Here the CDR3 DNA reads TGTGCCACCAGCAGAGATCGGGCTTTGAGAACCGAGAACACTGAAGCTTTCTTT.

This clone was counted only a few times. The chain recombines TRBV7-8 with TRBJ2-7; the D call may be TRBD1 or TRBD2 (6 bases each). The CDR3 consists of 14 residues. V lost 6 bases, J lost 6 bases, and 18 bases lay in between. The germline V gene has CDR1 SGHVS and CDR2 FQNEAQ. In DNA, the CDR3 is TGTGCCAGCAGTCCCAGGGGACTGTTCGCCGAGCAGTACTTC. Translated: CASSPRGLFAEQYF.

This clone was recorded once. This rearrangement joins TRBV28 to TRBJ1-2; TRBD1 matches 8 bases. This CDR3 is 16 amino acids long. Trimming removed 7 bases from V and 4 bases from J; junction bases left unmatched: 14. From germline, CDR1 is MDHEN and CDR2 SYDVKM. CDR3 in amino acids: CASIRAPGQGVYGYTF. CDR3 sequence (DNA): TGTGCCAGCATCAGGGCGCCCGGACAGGGAGTCTATGGCTACACCTTC.

This chain joins TRBV2 and TRBJ1-2, with TRBD1 matching over 7 bases. Germline trimming cut 7 bases from V and 4 bases from J; bases unmatched to any gene: 12. Germline CDR1 and CDR2: SNHLY and FYNNEI. The CDR3 length is 15 residues. This chain's CDR3 is CASNLQGSAGYGYTF. CDR3 DNA sequence: TGTGCCAGCAATTTACAGGGGTCGGCGGGCTATGGCTACACCTTC.

In its sample, this clone was seen once. CDR3 residues: CASTRTAAYEQYF. The CDR3 DNA reads TGTGCCAGCACCAGGACAGCCGCCTACGAGCAGTACTTC. The gene calls are TRBV6-1 and TRBJ2-7; a weak D match, TRBD1 (6 bases). This CDR3 is 13 amino acids long. Looked up from germline, CDR1 is MNHNS and CDR2 is SASEGT. The V end was cut by 7 bases, the J end by 2 bases, with 12 bases between.

The rearrangement links TRBV5-1 to TRBJ1-1, with D unresolved. The length of the CDR3 is 14 residues. The V gene's germline CDR1 is SGHRS and CDR2 YFSETQ. V lost 5 bases, J lost 0 bases, and 11 bases lay in between. The CDR3 DNA sequence: TGCGCCAGCAGGGATGGGCAGATGAACACTGAAGCTTTCTTT. Encoded protein: CASRDGQMNTEAFF.

J is TRBJ1-2 and V is TRBV6-4, with 7 bases identical to TRBD1. V was clipped by 6 bases and J by 3 bases; unmatched bases: 13. This CDR3 comprises 16 residues. Germline CDR1 reads MRHNA; CDR2 reads SNTAGT. In DNA form, the CDR3 reads TGTGCCAGCAGCCGAGGGGGGACAGCCGGGGACTATGGCTACACCTTC. It yields the protein CASSRGGTAGDYGYTF.

This chain links TRBV5-6 with TRBJ1-3, with D unresolved. The V and J ends lost 0 bases and 6 bases respectively, with 10 bases between them. The length of the CDR3 is 14 residues. Germline CDR1 is SGHDT and CDR2 is YYEEEE. This chain's CDR3 is CASSLEGRENTIYF. DNA for the CDR3: TGTGCCAGCAGCTTGGAAGGGAGAGAAAACACCATATATTTT.

The chain recombines TRBV10-2 with TRBJ1-5, with D perhaps matching TRBD1 (5 bases). The CDR3 extends over 13 amino acids. The V gene lost 3 bases and the J gene lost 5 bases, with 8 bases spanning the gap. Germline V gene sequence: CDR1 WSHSY, CDR2 SAAADI. CDR3 protein: CASSERGDQPQHF. Written as DNA, the CDR3 is TGCGCCAGCAGTGAACGGGGGGATCAGCCCCAGCATTTT.

The J gene is TRBJ2-7, the V gene TRBV10-3, with 11 bases identical to TRBD2. This CDR3 has 13 residues. Germline V gene sequence: CDR1 ENHRY, CDR2 SYGVKD. The V and J ends lost 10 bases and 4 bases, in that order; junction bases with no gene match: 6. In DNA form, the CDR3 reads TGTGCCACCAGACTAGCGGGAAAGTACGAGCAGTACTTC. Translating gives CATRLAGKYEQYF.

J is TRBJ2-7 and V is TRBV5-5; 8 bases are a match to TRBD2. With V trimmed by 1 base and J by 3 bases, 0 bases remained unmatched. The CDR3 consists of 13 residues. Germline CDR1 reads SGHKS; CDR2 reads YYEKEE (reference sequence). The CDR3 loop is CASSLTSGYEQYF. CDR3 nucleotides: TGTGCCAGCAGCTTGACTAGCGGCTACGAGCAGTACTTC.

The chain links TRBV5-4 to TRBJ2-7; 9 positions agree with TRBD1. V lost 4 bases and J lost 5; bases outside the gene matches: 10. Per the germline V gene, CDR1 is SGHNT and CDR2 is YYREEE (reference sequence). CDR3 length equals 15 residues. CDR3: CASSPGQGRENEQYF. CDR3 coding DNA: TGTGCCAGCAGCCCGGGACAGGGCCGGGAGAACGAGCAGTACTTC.

The V gene is TRBV18, the J gene TRBJ2-3; no firm D call. In germline, CDR1 is KGHSH, CDR2 LQKENI. Deletions cut 5 bases from V and 5 bases from J, with 11 bases between. This CDR3 is built from 13 residues. The CDR3 DNA reads as TGTGCCAGCTCAAGCTTGGGCGGAGATACGCAGTATTTT. It codes for CASSSLGGDTQYF.

The rearrangement joins TRBV7-9 to TRBJ2-2; the D gene is possibly TRBD2 (5 bases). CDR1 SEHNR and CDR2 FQNEAQ come from the germline V gene (reference sequence). The CDR3 runs 15 residues. Trimming took 5 bases from V and 0 from J, leaving 10 bases between them. CDR3 bases: TGTGCCAGCAGCCCACGAGGGTCGAACACCGGGGAGCTGTTTTTT. Protein sequence: CASSPRGSNTGELFF.

The genes are TRBV15 and TRBJ2-3; 12 positions agree with TRBD2. The germline gives CDR1 LNHNV, CDR2 YYDKDF (reference sequence). The CDR3 runs 17 residues. The V and J ends lost 1 base and 3 bases, in that order; junction bases with no gene match: 5. The CDR3 loop is CATSRGLAGGSTDTQYF. Here the CDR3 DNA reads TGTGCCACCAGCAGAGGGCTAGCGGGAGGGTCGACAGATACGCAGTATTTT.

The chain couples TRBV19 to TRBJ2-2; 7 bases are shared with TRBD2. The CDR3 has 16 residues. Per germline, CDR1 LNHDA and CDR2 SQIVND (reference sequence). V lost 6 bases, J lost 4 bases, and 11 bases stayed unmatched. The DNA for the CDR3 is TGTGCCAGTAGCCTAGGGCGGGAGCCGGGCACCGGGGAGCTGTTTTTT. It encodes CASSLGREPGTGELFF.

The chain couples TRBV6-5 to TRBJ2-3; D possibly corresponds to TRBD2 (6 bases). The V end lost 4 bases, the J end lost 0 bases, and 14 bases lay between the germline ends. Germline V gene lookup returns CDR1 MNHEY and CDR2 SVGAGI. The CDR3 is 16 amino acids. The CDR3: CASSSRGLTSTDTQYF. CDR3 nucleotides: TGTGCCAGCAGTTCAAGGGGACTCACTAGCACAGATACGCAGTATTTT.